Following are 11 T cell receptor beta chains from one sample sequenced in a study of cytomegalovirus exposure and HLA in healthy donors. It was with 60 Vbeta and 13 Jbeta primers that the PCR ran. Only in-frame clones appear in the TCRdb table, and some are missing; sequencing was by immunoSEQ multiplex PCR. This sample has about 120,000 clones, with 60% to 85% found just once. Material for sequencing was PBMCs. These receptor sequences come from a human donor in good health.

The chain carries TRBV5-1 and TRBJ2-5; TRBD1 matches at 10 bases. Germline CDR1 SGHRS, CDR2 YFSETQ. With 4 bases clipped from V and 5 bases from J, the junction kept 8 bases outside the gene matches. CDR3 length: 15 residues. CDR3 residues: CASSPADRGAETQYF. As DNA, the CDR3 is TGCGCCAGCAGCCCCGCGGACAGGGGGGCGGAGACCCAGTACTTC.

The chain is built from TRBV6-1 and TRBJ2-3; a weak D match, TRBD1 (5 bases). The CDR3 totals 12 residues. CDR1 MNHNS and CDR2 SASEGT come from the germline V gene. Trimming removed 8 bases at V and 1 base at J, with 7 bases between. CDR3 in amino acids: CASLQGTDTQYF. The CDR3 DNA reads TGTGCCAGCCTACAGGGCACAGATACGCAGTATTTT.

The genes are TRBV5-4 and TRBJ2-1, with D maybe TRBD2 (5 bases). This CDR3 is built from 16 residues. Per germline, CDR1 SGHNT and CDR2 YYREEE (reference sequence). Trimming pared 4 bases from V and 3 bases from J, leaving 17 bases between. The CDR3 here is CASSPRGQIFYNEQFF. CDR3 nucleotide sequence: TGTGCCAGCAGCCCGAGAGGGCAGATTTTCTACAATGAGCAGTTCTTC.

CDR3 in DNA: TGTGCCAGCAGTGGTCGGGACAGGGGCATTGAAGCTTTCTTT. This translates into CASSGRDRGIEAFF. The chain links TRBV6-1 to TRBJ1-1; 10 bases are shared with TRBD1. The CDR3 spans 14 residues. CDR1 and CDR2 (germline): MNHNS, SASEGT. Trimming removed 4 bases from V and 7 bases from J; junction bases left unmatched: 6.

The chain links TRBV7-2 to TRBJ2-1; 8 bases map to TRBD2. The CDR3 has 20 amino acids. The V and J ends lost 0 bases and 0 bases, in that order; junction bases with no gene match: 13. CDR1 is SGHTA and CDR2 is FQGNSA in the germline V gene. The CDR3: CASSLAAYFIAGSSYNEQFF. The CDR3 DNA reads TGTGCCAGCAGCTTAGCCGCATATTTCATAGCGGGGAGCTCCTACAATGAGCAGTTCTTC.

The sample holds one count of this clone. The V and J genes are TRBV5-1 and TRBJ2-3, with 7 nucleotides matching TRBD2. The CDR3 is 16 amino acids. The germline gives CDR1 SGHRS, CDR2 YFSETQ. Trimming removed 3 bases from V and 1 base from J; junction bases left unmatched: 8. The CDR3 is CASSSVLSGGTDTQYF. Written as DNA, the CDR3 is TGCGCCAGCAGCTCGGTACTAAGCGGGGGCACAGATACGCAGTATTTT.

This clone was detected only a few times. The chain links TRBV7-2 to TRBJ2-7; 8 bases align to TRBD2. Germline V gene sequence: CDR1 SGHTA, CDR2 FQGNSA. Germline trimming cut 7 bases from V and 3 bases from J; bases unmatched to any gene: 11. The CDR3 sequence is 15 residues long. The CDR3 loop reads CASTPNGGAYYEQYF. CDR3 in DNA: TGTGCCAGCACCCCCAACGGGGGGGCGTACTACGAGCAGTACTTC.

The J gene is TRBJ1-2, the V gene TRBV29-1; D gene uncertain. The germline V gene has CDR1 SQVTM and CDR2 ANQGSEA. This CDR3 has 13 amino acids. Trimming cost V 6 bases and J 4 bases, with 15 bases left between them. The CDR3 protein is CSVGGTTSYGYTF. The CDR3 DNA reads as TGCAGCGTGGGTGGCACTACATCCTATGGCTACACCTTC.

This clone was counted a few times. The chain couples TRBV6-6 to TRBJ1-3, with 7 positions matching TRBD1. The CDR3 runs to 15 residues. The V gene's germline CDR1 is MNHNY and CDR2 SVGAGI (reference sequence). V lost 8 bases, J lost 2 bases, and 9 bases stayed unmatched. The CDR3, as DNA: TGTGCCAGCTTGAATCAGAGGGGGCCTGGAAACACCATATATTTT. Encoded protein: CASLNQRGPGNTIYF.

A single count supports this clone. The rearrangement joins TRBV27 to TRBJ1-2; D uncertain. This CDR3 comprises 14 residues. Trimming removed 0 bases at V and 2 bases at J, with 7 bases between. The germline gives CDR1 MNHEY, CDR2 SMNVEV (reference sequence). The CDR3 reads CASSLSQTNYGYTF. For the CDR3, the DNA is TGTGCCAGCAGTTTATCACAGACGAACTATGGCTACACCTTC.

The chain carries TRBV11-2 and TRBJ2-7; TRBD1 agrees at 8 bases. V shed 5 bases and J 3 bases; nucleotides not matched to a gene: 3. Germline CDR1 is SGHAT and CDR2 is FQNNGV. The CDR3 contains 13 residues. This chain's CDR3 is CASSPGTGYEQYF. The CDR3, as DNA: TGTGCCAGCAGCCCGGGGACAGGCTACGAGCAGTACTTC.